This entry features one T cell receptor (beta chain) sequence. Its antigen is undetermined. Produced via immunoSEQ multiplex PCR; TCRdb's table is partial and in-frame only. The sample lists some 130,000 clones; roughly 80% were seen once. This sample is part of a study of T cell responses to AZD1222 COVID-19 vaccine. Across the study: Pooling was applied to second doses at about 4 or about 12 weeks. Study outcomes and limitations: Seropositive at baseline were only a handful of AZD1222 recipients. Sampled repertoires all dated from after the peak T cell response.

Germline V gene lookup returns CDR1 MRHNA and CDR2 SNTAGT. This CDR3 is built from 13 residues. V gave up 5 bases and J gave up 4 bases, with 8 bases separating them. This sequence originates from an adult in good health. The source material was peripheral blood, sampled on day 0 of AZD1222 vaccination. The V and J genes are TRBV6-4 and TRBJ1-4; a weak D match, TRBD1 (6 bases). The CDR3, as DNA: TGTGCCAGCAGTCGGGGGCTTAATGAAAAACTGTTTTTT. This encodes CASSRGLNEKLFF.